This TCR beta chain is from a study of blood T cell repertoires in COVID-19. Across the study: Donors in the United States, Italy and Spain gave samples during acute or convalescent COVID-19. T cells, B-cell-depleted T cells, or PBMCs supplied cDNA or gDNA.

As processed by the authors: Nucleated cell counts were estimated from reference gene primer amplification. Clones were read by immunoSEQ multiplex PCR, and TCRdb kept only the in-frame ones, dropping some. The V and J calls and the clone size are those of that table, but D and trimming were determined from the DNA. The table shows about 220,000 clones, with approximately 86% occurring only once. In germline, CDR1 is LGHDT, CDR2 YNNKEL (reference sequence). V dropped 4 bases and J dropped 1; count of bases not matched to a gene: 8. The CDR3 extends over 16 amino acids. The receptor was derived from a man aged 40-49 years with acute or convalescent COVID-19. V gene TRBV3-1 (or the pseudogene TRBV3-2) combines with J gene TRBJ2-3; 7 nucleotides line up with TRBD2. Material for sequencing was peripheral blood. CDR3 nucleotide sequence: TGTGCCAGCAGCCGCCTGGGAAGCGGGGGCACAGATACGCAGTATTTT. It yields the protein CASSRLGSGGTDTQYF.